The rows below give T cell receptor beta chains drawn from one sample of a study of cytomegalovirus exposure and HLA in healthy donors. Using immunoSEQ multiplex PCR, the repertoire was profiled, and TCRdb retains in-frame clones only, with some absent. The data contain around 150,000 clones, about 82% of them seen just once; the ten biggest clones take up about 1.8%. Material for sequencing was PBMCs. The receptor source for this set is a female donor in good health and CMV-seropositive. CDR3s include the opening cysteine and the closing phenylalanine or tryptophan. The D gene is left open where the match is weak. Clone size appears in some rows only: once, few, many, or a class for an expanded clone.

d_call: TRBD1
j_call: TRBJ2-1
v_call: TRBV2
clone_size: -
cdr3_aa: CASSPLGTGSSYNEQFF
cdr3_nt: TGTGCCAGCAGCCCCCTCGGGACAGGCAGCTCCTACAATGAGCAGTTCTTC

d_call: -
j_call: TRBJ2-1
v_call: TRBV18
clone_size: -
cdr3_aa: CASSPPGGRSSYNEQFF
cdr3_nt: TGTGCCAGCTCACCACCTGGGGGGAGGAGCTCCTACAATGAGCAGTTCTTC

d_call: -
j_call: TRBJ1-1
v_call: TRBV19
clone_size: -
cdr3_aa: CASSRTANTEAFF
cdr3_nt: TGTGCCAGTAGTCGGACAGCGAACACTGAAGCTTTCTTT

d_call: -
j_call: TRBJ1-1
v_call: TRBV14
clone_size: many
cdr3_aa: CASSQEYGKNTEAFF
cdr3_nt: TGTGCCAGCAGCCAAGAGTACGGGAAGAACACTGAAGCTTTCTTT

d_call: TRBD2
j_call: TRBJ2-5
v_call: TRBV2
clone_size: -
cdr3_aa: CASRKASGGNSETQYF
cdr3_nt: TGTGCCAGCAGGAAGGCTAGCGGGGGGAACTCGGAGACCCAGTACTTC

d_call: -
j_call: TRBJ2-7
v_call: TRBV7-9
clone_size: -
cdr3_aa: CASSLGQRPYEQYF
cdr3_nt: TGTGCCAGCAGCTTAGGACAGAGGCCCTACGAGCAGTACTTC

d_call: -
j_call: TRBJ1-4
v_call: TRBV28
clone_size: -
cdr3_aa: CASSLSGKLFF
cdr3_nt: TGTGCCAGCAGTTTATCAGGAAAACTGTTTTTT

d_call: TRBD1
j_call: TRBJ1-2
v_call: TRBV6-4
clone_size: -
cdr3_aa: CASSDGQGWDYGYTF
cdr3_nt: TGTGCCAGCAGTGACGGACAGGGGTGGGACTATGGCTACACCTTC

d_call: -
j_call: TRBJ2-1
v_call: TRBV29-1
clone_size: -
cdr3_aa: CSVGEYGVAYNEQFF
cdr3_nt: TGCAGCGTTGGGGAATACGGGGTGGCCTACAATGAGCAGTTCTTC

d_call: -
j_call: TRBJ2-2
v_call: TRBV5-1
clone_size: -
cdr3_aa: CAGRAGRTGELFF
cdr3_nt: TGCGCCGGTAGGGCAGGGCGAACCGGGGAGCTGTTTTTT

d_call: -
j_call: TRBJ1-1
v_call: TRBV7-3
clone_size: -
cdr3_aa: CASSAQWNTEAFF
cdr3_nt: TGTGCCAGCAGCGCACAGTGGAACACTGAAGCTTTCTTT